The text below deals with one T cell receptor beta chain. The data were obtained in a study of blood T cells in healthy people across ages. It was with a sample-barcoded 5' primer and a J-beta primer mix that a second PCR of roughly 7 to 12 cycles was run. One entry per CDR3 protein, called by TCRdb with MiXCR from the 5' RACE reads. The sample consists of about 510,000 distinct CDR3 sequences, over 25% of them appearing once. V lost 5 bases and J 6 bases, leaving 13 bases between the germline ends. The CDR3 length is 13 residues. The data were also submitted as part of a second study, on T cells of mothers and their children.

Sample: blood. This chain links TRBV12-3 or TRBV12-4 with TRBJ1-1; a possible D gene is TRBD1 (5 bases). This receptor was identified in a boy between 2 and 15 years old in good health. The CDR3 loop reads CASSHRGDAEAFF. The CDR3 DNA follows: TGTGCCAGCAGTCATCGGGGCGACGCTGAAGCTTTCTTT.